Below, 30 T cell receptor beta chains from the same sample are listed, as sequenced in a study of cytomegalovirus exposure and HLA in healthy donors (TCRdb year 2017). Libraries were constructed by the immunoSEQ multiplex PCR assay. The multiplex PCR relied on a mix of 60 forward primers for TCR Vbeta segments and 13 reverse primers for TCR Jbeta segments. TCRdb obtained this table from immuneACCESS and retained in-frame rearrangements with V and J assigned. These tables miss some clones; where compared with another copy, unresolved V genes account for less than half of the shortfall, and the remainder is unexplained. The sample includes some 120,000 clones, with 80% observed a single time. The ten biggest clones cover less than 3% of the sample. Sample: PBMCs. All receptors derive from a man aged 30 to 39 in good health and CMV-seronegative.

The rearrangement joins TRBV19 to TRBJ1-2; 10 bases line up with TRBD1. From germline, CDR1 is LNHDA and CDR2 SQIVND (reference sequence). The CDR3 runs to 18 residues. V shed 7 bases, J shed 8 bases, and the junction held 22 bases outside the gene matches. The DNA for the CDR3 is TGTGCCAGTACCACAAGGCAAAATTATCCGGGACAGGGGAAGGGCTACACCTTC. The encoded protein is CASTTRQNYPGQGKGYTF.

The CDR3 coding sequence is TGTGCCAGCAGTGAAGCGGGGCAGCCCTACACTGAAGCTTTCTTT. Its protein is CASSEAGQPYTEAFF. The V call is TRBV2, the J call TRBJ1-1; tentatively, D is TRBD1 (5 bases). V lost 0 bases and J 3 bases, leaving 11 bases between the germline ends. Germline CDR1 is SNHLY and CDR2 is FYNNEI. This CDR3 comprises 15 residues.

The chain links TRBV2 to TRBJ1-5; 7 positions match TRBD1. Germline values: CDR1 SNHLY, CDR2 FYNNEI. The CDR3 length is 14 residues. Trimming removed 3 bases from V and 4 bases from J; junction bases left unmatched: 3. The CDR3 sequence is CASSEDRLNQPQHF. CDR3 nucleotide sequence: TGTGCCAGCAGTGAGGACAGGTTGAATCAGCCCCAGCATTTT.

The chain joins TRBV5-6 to TRBJ1-2; TRBD1 matches 12 bases. The length of the CDR3 is 17 residues. Germline V gene lookup returns CDR1 SGHDT and CDR2 YYEEEE. The junction had 11 bases not matched to a gene; V was cut back by 4 bases and J by 4 bases. DNA for the CDR3: TGTGCCAGCAGCCAAAAAGGGACAGGGGGCTTTGGCTATGGCTACACCTTC. Encoded protein: CASSQKGTGGFGYGYTF.

The rearrangement joins TRBV5-1 to TRBJ2-7; D gene uncertain. Germline V CDR1 and CDR2: SGHRS, YFSETQ. V lost 0 bases and J lost 1, with 5 bases in between. CDR3 size: 13 residues. Written as DNA, the CDR3 is TGCGCCAGCAGCTTGGCCGAGTCCTACGAGCAGTACTTC. It codes for CASSLAESYEQYF.

The CDR3 here is CSTGLAGVEQYF. As DNA, the CDR3 is TGTTCCACGGGACTAGCGGGAGTGGAGCAGTACTTC. The gene calls are TRBV7-9 and TRBJ2-7; 14 bases are shared with TRBD2. Germline V CDR1 and CDR2: SEHNR, FQNEAQ (reference sequence). The length of the CDR3 is 12 residues.

This chain links TRBV18 with TRBJ2-7; weak D call: TRBD2 (5 bases). CDR3 length: 14 residues. Between the trimmed V and J ends, which lost 5 bases and 2 bases, there was a span of 13 bases. CDR1 is KGHSH and CDR2 is LQKENI in the germline V gene. CDR3 bases: TGTGCCAGCTCAGCCCCGAGCGGAGCCTACGAGCAGTACTTC. As protein: CASSAPSGAYEQYF.

V is TRBV27 and J is TRBJ2-7; 10 bases fit TRBD1. The length of the CDR3 is 16 residues. Germline lookup yields CDR1 MNHEY and CDR2 SMNVEV (reference sequence). V lost 6 bases to trimming and J lost 3 bases; unmatched junction nucleotides: 11. Here the CDR3 DNA reads TGTGCCAGCAGAAGTCTTGTGGGACAGGGGTACTACGAGCAGTACTTC. Translation gives CASRSLVGQGYYEQYF.

V is TRBV25-1 and J is TRBJ2-3; D gene unclear. V lost 3 bases to trimming and J lost 3 bases, with 4 bases between them. Germline CDR1 reads MGHDK; CDR2 reads SYGVNS. The CDR3 has 12 amino acids. The CDR3 DNA sequence: TGTGCCAGCAGTGAGCTAACAGATACGCAGTATTTT. It is translated as CASSELTDTQYF.

The CDR3 sequence is CASSLDRGEQYF. The DNA for the CDR3 is TGTGCCAGCAGCTTGGACAGGGGCGAGCAGTACTTC. The rearrangement joins TRBV5-6 to TRBJ2-5; TRBD1 aligns across 7 bases. TRBJ2-7 explains the end of the DNA better; the J call may be wrong. The germline gives CDR1 SGHDT, CDR2 YYEEEE. The CDR3 covers 12 residues.

This chain joins TRBV9 and TRBJ1-6; unclear D gene. The V end lost 3 bases, the J end lost 7 bases, and 17 bases lay between the germline ends. Looked up from germline, CDR1 is SGDLS and CDR2 is YYNGEE. This CDR3 is built from 16 residues. CDR3 in DNA: TGTGCCAGCAGCGCTCCCGGAGGGCAGACCAATTCACCCCTCCACTTT. It is translated as CASSAPGGQTNSPLHF.

The chain employs TRBV30 and TRBJ1-2; unclear D gene. CDR1 and CDR2 (germline): GTSNPN, SVGIG (reference sequence). V lost 0 bases and J lost 4, with 9 bases in between. The CDR3 sequence is 13 residues long. The CDR3 spells CAWSVWEGYGYTF. CDR3 coding DNA: TGTGCCTGGAGTGTTTGGGAGGGCTATGGCTACACCTTC.

There are a few counts of this clone. This chain uses TRBV11-2 with TRBJ1-3; unclear D gene. V was cut by 4 bases and J by 7 bases, with 14 bases left in between. Per the germline V gene, CDR1 is SGHAT and CDR2 is FQNNGV. CDR3 length: 14 residues. This CDR3 reads CASSSSLGGNTIYF. CDR3 bases: TGTGCCAGCAGCTCCTCTCTAGGCGGCAACACCATATATTTT.

The rearrangement links TRBV5-1 to TRBJ2-1, with 7 bases aligning to TRBD1. V was clipped by 0 bases and J by 7 bases; unmatched bases: 4. This CDR3 comprises 14 residues. CDR1 SGHRS and CDR2 YFSETQ come from the germline V gene. CDR3 in DNA: TGCGCCAGCAGCTTGGGGACAGGTCTTAATGAGCAGTTCTTC. Translated: CASSLGTGLNEQFF.

The sample holds a few counts of this clone. This chain links TRBV19 with TRBJ1-3; D unclear. V dropped 6 bases and J dropped 0 bases, with 9 bases sitting between them. The CDR3 sequence is 14 residues long. Germline V CDR1 and CDR2: LNHDA, SQIVND (reference sequence). The DNA for the CDR3 is TGTGCCAGTAGGGCCGGGAGCTCTGGAAACACCATATATTTT. It codes for CASRAGSSGNTIYF. Using reference TRBV19 and TRBJ1-3 for the parts outside the CDR3, the full variable domain is DGGITQSPKYLFRKEGQNVTLSCEQNLNHDAMYWYRQDPGQGLRLIYYSQIVNDFQKGDIAEGYSVSREKKESFPLTVTSAQKNPTAFYLCASRAGSSGNTIYFGEGSWLTVV.

V gene TRBV6-1 combines with J gene TRBJ2-1, with D possibly TRBD1 on 6 matching bases. The CDR3 sequence is 13 residues long. Germline CDR1 is MNHNS and CDR2 is SASEGT. V lost 8 bases and J 5 bases, leaving 13 bases between the germline ends. CDR3 DNA: TGTGCCAGCGATTCAGGGGTGAACAATGAGCAGTTCTTC. Protein product: CASDSGVNNEQFF.

The V call is TRBV4-1, the J call TRBJ2-5; 9 nucleotides match TRBD1. From germline, CDR1 is MGHRA and CDR2 YSYEKL. V gave up 1 base and J gave up 4 bases; unmatched junction bases: 4. The CDR3 runs 15 residues. The chain's CDR3 is CASSQVGQGTETQYF. CDR3 nucleotides: TGCGCCAGCAGCCAAGTGGGACAGGGAACAGAGACCCAGTACTTC.

This clone has more than one count but fewer than ten. The J gene is TRBJ1-6, the V gene TRBV30; D possibly corresponds to TRBD1 (5 bases). V lost 1 base and J lost 5, with 9 bases in between. Per germline, CDR1 GTSNPN and CDR2 SVGIG (reference sequence). CDR3 length: 14 residues. The CDR3, as DNA: TGTGCCTGGAGTGCTGGACAAGATAATTCACCCCTCCACTTT. Amino acid sequence: CAWSAGQDNSPLHF. The entire variable domain, with the rest obtained from reference TRBV30 and TRBJ1-6, is as follows: SQTIHQWPATLVQPVGSPLSLECTVEGTSNPNLYWYRQAAGRGLQLLFYSVGIGQISSEVPQNLSASRPQDRQFILSSKKLLLSDSGFYLCAWSAGQDNSPLHFGNGTRLTVT.

J is TRBJ2-5 and V is TRBV2; tentatively, D is TRBD2 (6 bases). The ends were cut back, 1 base at V and 0 bases at J, with 9 bases in the middle. The CDR3 loop spans 15 amino acids. Germline lookup yields CDR1 SNHLY and CDR2 FYNNEI. Here the CDR3 DNA reads TGTGCCAGCAGTGAAGGGCGGGGCTACCAAGAGACCCAGTACTTC. Translating it yields CASSEGRGYQETQYF.

This clone was counted a single time. DNA of the CDR3: TGCAGCGTTGAAGGGACTAGCGGCGAGTATATCTCCTACGAGCAGTACTTC. It codes for CSVEGTSGEYISYEQYF. The V and J genes are TRBV29-1 and TRBJ2-7, with 10 bases fitting TRBD2. With 1 base clipped from V and 0 bases from J, the junction kept 9 bases outside the gene matches. The CDR3 is 17 amino acids. Germline V gene data show CDR1 as SQVTM and CDR2 as ANQGSEA.

The CDR3 spells CASSQRTVSYEQYF. CDR3 sequence (DNA): TGCGCCAGCAGCCAACGGACAGTATCCTACGAGCAGTACTTC. The chain recombines TRBV4-3 with TRBJ2-7; D is perhaps TRBD1 (6 bases). CDR1 and CDR2 from the germline V gene are LGHNA and YSLEER. Trimming removed 2 bases at V and 1 base at J, with 9 bases between. The CDR3 consists of 14 residues.

The CDR3 region is CASSLRQDEKLFF. The CDR3, as DNA: TGTGCCAGCAGCCTTCGACAGGACGAAAAACTGTTTTTT. The gene calls are TRBV11-3 and TRBJ1-4, with TRBD1 as a possible D gene (6 bases). The CDR3 sequence is 13 residues long. The V and J ends lost 5 bases and 8 bases respectively, with 12 bases between them. Germline-derived CDR1 and CDR2 are SGHNT and YENEEA.

In this sample, this clone turned up once. The chain joins TRBV9 to TRBJ1-1, with 9 bases fitting TRBD1. J was trimmed by 0 bases and V by 4 bases; bases with no gene match: 13. The germline gives CDR1 SGDLS, CDR2 YYNGEE. The CDR3 is made up of 18 amino acids. The CDR3 is CASSPHRTGVGVNTEAFF. Here the CDR3 DNA reads TGTGCCAGCAGCCCCCACCGGACAGGGGTAGGCGTGAACACTGAAGCTTTCTTT.

V usage is TRBV5-1 and J usage is TRBJ2-3, with D perhaps matching TRBD1 (6 bases). The CDR3 is 15 residues long. V lost 2 bases and J 0 bases, leaving 10 bases between the germline ends. In germline, CDR1 is SGHRS, CDR2 YFSETQ. The CDR3, as DNA: TGCGCCAGCAGCTTCTCGGACAGTAGCACAGATACGCAGTATTTT. The encoded protein is CASSFSDSSTDTQYF.

This chain uses TRBV10-1 with TRBJ2-3; 7 bases align to TRBD2. V gave up 5 bases and J gave up 4 bases; unmatched junction bases: 3. The germline CDR1 and CDR2 sequences are WNHNN and SYGVQD (reference sequence). CDR3 length equals 13 residues. DNA of the CDR3: TGCGCCAGCAGTCGAGCGGGATCAGATACGCAGTATTTT. Translated, it gives CASSRAGSDTQYF.

This chain uses TRBV10-1 with TRBJ2-7, with 8 positions matching TRBD1. The CDR3 length is 13 residues. CDR1 is WNHNN and CDR2 is SYGVQD in the germline V gene (reference sequence). Trimming cost V 2 bases and J 3 bases; bases outside gene matches: 0. The DNA of the CDR3 is TGCGCCAGCAGTGAGGGGACAGGCTACGAGCAGTACTTC. Its translation is CASSEGTGYEQYF.

Many counts were recorded for this clone. The V call is TRBV18, the J call TRBJ2-7; maybe TRBD1 (6 bases). The CDR3 loop spans 13 amino acids. Germline values: CDR1 KGHSH, CDR2 LQKENI. V lost 4 bases and J 4 bases, leaving 11 bases between the germline ends. CDR3 bases: TGTGCCAGCTCACAGGACAGAGCGTACGAGCAGTACTTC. Translation: CASSQDRAYEQYF.

About this clone: Relative to the germline gene, one junction end is altered; a read error may explain this. The chain combines TRBV7-9 with TRBJ1-2; D is perhaps TRBD1 (6 bases). Germline V gives CDR1 SEHNR, CDR2 FQNEAQ (reference sequence). The CDR3 is made up of 13 amino acids. The DNA of the CDR3 is TGTGCCAGCAGCTCATCAGGGGTGCCTGGCTACCCCTTC. Its protein product is CASSSSGVPGYPF. Supplemented by reference TRBV7-9 and TRBJ1-2, the full variable domain reads DTGVSQNPRHKITKRGQNVTFRCDPISEHNRLYWYRQTLGQGPEFLTYFQNEAQLEKSRLLSDRFSAERPKGSFSTLEIQRTEQGDSAMYLCASSSSGVPGYPFGSGTRLTVV.

The chain carries TRBV15 and TRBJ2-2; 8 bases are a match to TRBD1. Germline V gene lookup returns CDR1 LNHNV and CDR2 YYDKDF (reference sequence). Unmatched junction bases numbered 4, after V lost 3 bases and J lost 4 bases. The CDR3 sequence is 15 residues long. The CDR3 loop is CATSRTGETTGELFF. The CDR3 DNA reads TGTGCCACCAGCAGGACAGGGGAAACCACCGGGGAGCTGTTTTTT.

A note on this clone: The same CDR3 also results from other DNA sequences found in this sample. This rearrangement joins TRBV29-1 to TRBJ1-4; D is possibly TRBD1 (5 bases). Germline assignment: CDR1 SQVTM and CDR2 ANQGSEA. This CDR3 spans 16 amino acids. Trimming stripped 6 bases from V and 7 bases from J, with 24 bases between. The CDR3 protein is CSVPGTLGTRPEKLFF. In DNA, the CDR3 is TGCAGCGTCCCAGGGACTTTGGGTACCAGGCCTGAAAAACTGTTTTTT.